A single sample gave rise to the 19 T cell receptor beta chains below, sequenced in a study of blood T cell repertoires in COVID-19. Profiling relied on immunoSEQ multiplex PCR, and the TCRdb table lists in-frame clones only, not all of them. Among over 110,000 clones, 80% to 90% were seen once, and the ten largest hold roughly 10%. Sequenced sample: peripheral blood. The receptors shown here come from a man in his fifties or sixties with active or convalescent COVID-19.

This clone was picked up a small number of times. As DNA, the CDR3 is TGTGCCAGCAGTTATTTTCTCGCGGGAGTGGGTAATGAGCAGTTCTTC. Translating it yields CASSYFLAGVGNEQFF. The genes are TRBV6-2 or TRBV6-3 and TRBJ2-1; 7 nucleotides agree with TRBD2. The CDR3 covers 16 residues. CDR1 MNHEY and CDR2 SVGEGT come from the germline V gene. The V segment lost 3 bases and the J segment 7 bases; nucleotides outside the gene matches: 12.

V gene TRBV5-1 combines with J gene TRBJ2-5; no firm D call. CDR3 length: 11 amino acids. The V gene lost 5 bases and the J gene lost 3 bases, with 5 bases spanning the gap. In germline, CDR1 is SGHRS, CDR2 YFSETQ. The DNA of the CDR3 is TGCGCCAGCAGGGCAGAAGAGACCCAGTACTTC. Residues: CASRAEETQYF.

J is TRBJ1-3 and V is TRBV13; D gene unclear. This CDR3 contains 14 residues. Germline V gene lookup returns CDR1 PRHDT and CDR2 FYEKMQ (reference sequence). The V end lost 9 bases, the J end lost 2 bases, and 14 bases lay between the germline ends. This CDR3 is CARPTEQPGNTIYF. The CDR3 coding sequence is TGTGCCAGACCAACGGAGCAGCCTGGAAACACCATATATTTT.

This clone was counted once. The rearrangement uses TRBV19 and TRBJ1-1; D unclear. Germline V CDR1 and CDR2: LNHDA, SQIVND (reference sequence). The CDR3 runs to 16 residues. V shed 1 base and J shed 1 base, with 13 bases lying between them. CDR3 residues: CASSIGFQVANTEAFF. DNA for the CDR3: TGTGCCAGTAGTATAGGGTTCCAAGTAGCGAACACTGAAGCTTTCTTT.

The chain is built from TRBV3-1 (or the pseudogene TRBV3-2) and TRBJ1-2, with 7 bases matching TRBD1. Germline lookup yields CDR1 LGHDT and CDR2 YNNKEL (reference sequence). After removal of 6 bases from V and 6 bases from J, the junction contained 4 bases not matched to a gene. The CDR3 has 12 residues. Here the CDR3 reads CASSSTGDGYTF. The CDR3 DNA sequence: TGTGCCAGCAGTAGTACAGGGGATGGCTACACCTTC.

The chain employs TRBV4-1 and TRBJ2-1, with no clear D. This CDR3 spans 14 amino acids. V was cut by 3 bases and J by 0 bases, with 6 bases left in between. CDR1 and CDR2 (germline): MGHRA, YSYEKL. CDR3 in DNA: TGCGCCAGCAGCCATTACGGCTCCTACAATGAGCAGTTCTTC. Its protein is CASSHYGSYNEQFF.

This chain joins TRBV5-1 and TRBJ1-3; TRBD1 aligns across 10 bases. The ends lost 4 bases at V and 8 bases at J; junction bases unmatched: 6. CDR3 length: 14 amino acids. The germline gives CDR1 SGHRS, CDR2 YFSETQ. The CDR3 protein is CASSVGQGMDTIYF. The CDR3 coding sequence is TGCGCCAGCAGCGTGGGACAGGGGATGGACACCATATATTTT.

The chain joins TRBV18 to TRBJ2-7, with D tentatively TRBD2 (7 bases). The germline CDR1 and CDR2 sequences are KGHSH and LQKENI. The CDR3 spans 18 residues. V was cut by 3 bases and J by 3 bases, with 24 bases left in between. CDR3 residues: CASSPRGGGGGQIYEQYF. The CDR3 DNA reads as TGTGCCAGCTCACCGCGCGGGGGCGGTGGTGGGCAGATCTACGAGCAGTACTTC.

The J gene is TRBJ2-5, the V gene TRBV24-1, with D tentatively TRBD2 (6 bases). The germline V and J ends were trimmed by 4 bases and 0 bases, with 17 bases remaining between them. The CDR3 has 17 amino acids. Looked up from germline, CDR1 is KGHDR and CDR2 is SFDVKD. CDR3 residues: CATSDPPGRGYQETQYF. CDR3 in DNA: TGTGCCACCAGTGACCCCCCTGGACGGGGGTACCAAGAGACCCAGTACTTC.

This clone was detected once. This chain uses TRBV12-5 with TRBJ1-2; 9 positions agree with TRBD1. The CDR3 is 15 residues long. Unmatched junction bases numbered 8, after V lost 5 bases and J lost 4 bases. The germline gives CDR1 LGHNT, CDR2 FRNRAP. CDR3 nucleotides: TGTGCTAGTGGTATGGGGACAGGGACTGGCTATGGCTACACCTTC. Encoded protein: CASGMGTGTGYGYTF.

This clone has just a few counts. The genes are TRBV18 and TRBJ1-2; possibly TRBD1 for D (5 bases). V lost 3 bases to trimming and J lost 5 bases, with 10 bases between them. The CDR3 totals 13 residues. Per germline, CDR1 KGHSH and CDR2 LQKENI. The CDR3 nucleotides read TGTGCCAGCTCACCCAATTCAGGGTATGGCTACACCTTC. Protein: CASSPNSGYGYTF.

The rearrangement joins TRBV19 to TRBJ1-2; 11 bases are shared with TRBD1. V lost 6 bases to trimming and J lost 4 bases; unmatched junction nucleotides: 7. Germline V gives CDR1 LNHDA, CDR2 SQIVND (reference sequence). CDR3 length equals 15 residues. CDR3 residues: CASSLGTGGIYGYTF. In DNA form, the CDR3 reads TGTGCCAGTAGCCTTGGGACAGGGGGTATCTATGGCTACACCTTC.

This clone was seen more than once but under ten times. The V gene is TRBV6-6, the J gene TRBJ2-4, with a weak D call TRBD2 (6 bases). The CDR3 is made up of 20 amino acids. The V gene lost 5 bases and the J gene lost 2 bases, with 28 bases spanning the gap. CDR1 is MNHNY, CDR2 SVGAGI, per germline (reference sequence). The CDR3 spells CASSPTLSFREEGTKNIQYF. The CDR3, as DNA: TGTGCCAGCAGTCCTACCCTATCCTTCAGGGAGGAAGGAACCAAAAACATTCAGTACTTC.

In its sample, this clone was seen a few times. The chain employs TRBV7-2 and TRBJ1-2; D possibly corresponds to TRBD1 (5 bases). CDR3 length: 15 amino acids. Germline V CDR1 and CDR2: SGHTA, FQGNSA. V lost 2 bases and J 4 bases, leaving 14 bases between the germline ends. CDR3 sequence reads: CASSLQGTSLYGYTF. The CDR3 DNA sequence: TGTGCCAGCAGCTTACAGGGTACCTCACTCTATGGCTACACCTTC.

This clone was detected only once. This rearrangement joins TRBV2 to TRBJ1-1; D is possibly TRBD1 (6 bases). The CDR3 spans 16 residues. CDR1 is SNHLY, CDR2 FYNNEI, per germline. V lost 6 bases and J 4 bases, leaving 21 bases between the germline ends. The DNA for the CDR3 is TGTGCCAGCAGAGAAAGGGGGGGCGCAGTTAGCACTGAAGCTTTCTTT. Translated, it gives CASRERGGAVSTEAFF.

The chain couples TRBV2 to TRBJ1-4, with 9 positions matching TRBD1. This CDR3 spans 14 amino acids. The trim removed 8 bases at V and 8 bases at J, leaving 9 bases unmatched. CDR1 and CDR2 (germline): SNHLY, FYNNEI. CDR3 DNA sequence: TGTGCCAGCGAGACGGGACAGGGAAGAGAAAAACTGTTTTTT. This codes for CASETGQGREKLFF.

This clone came up a few times. The genes are TRBV6-1 and TRBJ1-2, with D perhaps TRBD1 (5 bases). Germline-derived CDR1 and CDR2 are MNHNS and SASEGT. V lost 2 bases and J lost 2, with 15 bases in between. The CDR3 extends over 16 amino acids. For the CDR3, the DNA is TGTGCCAGCAGTGAAATCTTGACAGACTTAAACTATGGCTACACCTTC. Protein: CASSEILTDLNYGYTF.

The chain is built from TRBV29-1 and TRBJ2-5; 9 bases match TRBD2. This CDR3 region has 13 residues. Germline V gene data show CDR1 as SQVTM and CDR2 as ANQGSEA. The junction had 5 bases not matched to a gene; V was cut back by 7 bases and J by 2 bases. CDR3 loop: CSGRTSEQETQYF. In DNA, the CDR3 is TGCAGCGGGCGGACTAGCGAACAAGAGACCCAGTACTTC. Full variable domain (rest looked up from reference TRBV29-1 and TRBJ2-5): SAVISQKPSRDICQRGTSLTIQCQVDSQVTMMFWYRQQPGQSLTLIATANQGSEATYESGFVIDKFPISRPNLTFSTLTVSNMSPEDSSIYLCSGRTSEQETQYFGPGTRLLVL.

The gene calls are TRBV19 and TRBJ2-5, with D hard to call. V gave up 2 bases and J gave up 4 bases, with 14 bases separating them. This CDR3 region has 15 residues. Germline CDR1 LNHDA, CDR2 SQIVND (reference sequence). This CDR3 is CASSIRTTLLETQYF. CDR3 coding DNA: TGTGCCAGTAGTATACGCACTACCCTCTTAGAGACCCAGTACTTC.